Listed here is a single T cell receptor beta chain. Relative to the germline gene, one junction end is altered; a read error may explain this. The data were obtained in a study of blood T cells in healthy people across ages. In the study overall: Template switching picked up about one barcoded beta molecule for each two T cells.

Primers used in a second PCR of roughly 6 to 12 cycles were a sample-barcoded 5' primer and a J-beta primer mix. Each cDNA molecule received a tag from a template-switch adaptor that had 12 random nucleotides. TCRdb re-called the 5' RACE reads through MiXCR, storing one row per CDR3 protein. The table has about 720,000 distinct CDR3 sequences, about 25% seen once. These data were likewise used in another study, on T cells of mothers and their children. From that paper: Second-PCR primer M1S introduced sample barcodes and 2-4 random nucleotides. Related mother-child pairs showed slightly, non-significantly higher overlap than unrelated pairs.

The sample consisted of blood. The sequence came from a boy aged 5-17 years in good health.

The chain's CDR3 is CASSSRGLGQPQHF. The CDR3 DNA sequence: TGTGCCAGCAGCTCAAGGGGGCTAGGCCAGCCCCAACATTTT. This chain joins TRBV11-2 and TRBJ1-5; 7 bases line up with TRBD1. This CDR3 has 14 amino acids. Germline lookup yields CDR1 SGHAT and CDR2 FQNNGV.